A selection of T cell receptor beta chains follows, all from one sample in a study of post-analysis software for immune sequencing data. MiXCR was run by TCRdb on the PCR reads, yielding one entry per CDR3 protein. The table includes roughly 540,000 distinct CDR3 sequences, 30% to 40% detected once. The source material was blood. These receptor sequences come from a girl aged 2-17 years with multiple sclerosis. Each CDR3 is given with its conserved first and last residue. The D gene is left open where the match is weak. Clone size is not always given. Where it is, it says once, few, many or a class for expanded clones.

clone_size	d_call	v_call	j_call	cdr3_nt	cdr3_aa
.	.	TRBV4-1	TRBJ2-3	TGCGCCAGCAGCCCAACCCCGGGCCGGGGAGATACGCAGTATTTT	CASSPTPGRGDTQYF
once	.	TRBV28	TRBJ2-2	TGTGCCAGCAGTTTATTAGGAGGGTCTCGGGACACCGGGGAGCTGTTTTTT	CASSLLGGSRDTGELFF
few	.	TRBV7-3	TRBJ2-5	TGTGCCAGCAGCCGGACACTCCAAGAGACCCAGTACTTC	CASSRTLQETQYF
.	.	TRBV20-1	TRBJ1-5	TGCAGTGCTCGTGCCCAGTCACCAAATCAGCCCCAGCATTTT	CSARAQSPNQPQHF
.	.	TRBV12-3/TRBV12-4	TRBJ2-7	TGTGCCAGCACTGGCGACAGGTTCTCCTACGAGCAGTACTTC	CASTGDRFSYEQYF
few	TRBD1	TRBV11-2	TRBJ2-7	TGTGCCAGCAGCCTAGGGACAGGGGCCTCCTACGAGCAGTACTTC	CASSLGTGASYEQYF
.	TRBD1	TRBV6-5	TRBJ2-1	TGTGCCAGCAGTTACGTGCCAGGGGGTAACAATGAGCAGTTCTTC	CASSYVPGGNNEQFF
.	TRBD2	TRBV12-3/TRBV12-4	TRBJ2-3	TGTGCCAGCAGTGCACTAGCGGGGGGAAGCACAGATACGCAGTATTTT	CASSALAGGSTDTQYF
few	.	TRBV27	TRBJ1-4	TGTGCCAGCAGTAGACAGTGCTCAACTAATGAAAAACTGTTTTTT	CASSRQCSTNEKLFF
.	TRBD2	TRBV20-1	TRBJ2-3	TGCAGCGAGGTCGGACTAGCGGCCACAGATACGCAGTATTTT	CSEVGLAATDTQYF
many	TRBD2	TRBV29-1	TRBJ2-7	TGCAGCGTTGCGAACGCGGGGGGCTCCTACGAGCAGTACTTC	CSVANAGGSYEQYF
.	.	TRBV5-1	TRBJ2-3	TGCGCCAGCAGCTTCCGGCCCGGAGATACGCAGTATTTT	CASSFRPGDTQYF
.	TRBD2	TRBV7-8	TRBJ2-5	TGTGCCAGCAGCTCCTGGACTAGCGGGTGGGAAGAGACCCAGTACTTC	CASSSWTSGWEETQYF
few	.	TRBV7-6	TRBJ2-1	TGTGCCAGCAGCCCCGGAGTACTAGCAGCCAATGAGCAGTTCTTC	CASSPGVLAANEQFF
.	.	TRBV12-3/TRBV12-4	TRBJ2-3	TGTGCCAGCAGCCAAAACCCAACTGAGATTAGCACAGATACGCAGTATTTT	CASSQNPTEISTDTQYF
few	.	TRBV10-3	TRBJ1-6	TGTGCCATCAGTGAATGGACGGAACGGGATTCACCCCTCCACTTT	CAISEWTERDSPLHF
.	.	TRBV6-6	TRBJ1-2	TGTGCCTCTCAGCGAGACGGAAACTATGGCTACACCTTC	CASQRDGNYGYTF
few	TRBD1	TRBV15	TRBJ2-7	TGTGCCACCAGCAGAGATTCAGGGGGACAGGGCGCGTACGAGCAGTACTTC	CATSRDSGGQGAYEQYF
.	.	TRBV20-1	TRBJ1-4	TGCAGTGCTAGTAAGCTGAATGAAAAACTGTTTTTT	CSASKLNEKLFF
.	TRBD1	TRBV5-1	TRBJ2-6	TGCGCCAGCAGCGACAGGGGCAATGGGGCCAACGTCCTGACTTTC	CASSDRGNGANVLTF
.	.	TRBV20-1	TRBJ1-1	TGCAGTGCTAGATTCCAAGACAGTATTGAAGCTTTCTTT	CSARFQDSIEAFF
.	.	TRBV3-1	TRBJ1-1	TGTGCCAGCAGCCACTTATTAGAAGCTTTCTTT	CASSHLLEAFF
few	.	TRBV12-5	TRBJ2-3	TGTGCTAGTGGACAGAGGGATACGCAGTATTTT	CASGQRDTQYF
.	.	TRBV7-2	TRBJ1-5	TGTGCCAGCAGCACAGGGTCGGTCAATCAGCCCCAGCATTTT	CASSTGSVNQPQHF
once	TRBD1	TRBV20-1	TRBJ1-5	TGCAGTGCAACAGGACAGGGTAGCGTTAGCAATCAGCCCCAGCATTTT	CSATGQGSVSNQPQHF
.	.	TRBV5-6	TRBJ1-2	TGTGCCAGCAGCTGTCGTTATCCGGTGGAAGGCTACACCTTC	CASSCRYPVEGYTF
few	TRBD1	TRBV12-3/TRBV12-4	TRBJ2-3	TGTGCCAGCAGTTTATTCGGGACAGGGTTCACAGATACGCAGTATTTT	CASSLFGTGFTDTQYF
.	TRBD1	TRBV18	TRBJ2-5	TGTGCCAGCTCCCGCACCCGGGACAGCAGCCAAGAGACCCAGTACTTC	CASSRTRDSSQETQYF
.	.	TRBV4-2	TRBJ1-2	TGTGCCAGCAGCCTGGGTGTTGGCAGGGGCTACAATGGCTACACCTTC	CASSLGVGRGYNGYTF
.	.	TRBV29-1	TRBJ1-2	TGCAGCGTAGGGGAACCTACTCTCGACACCTTC	CSVGEPTLDTF
many	.	TRBV18	TRBJ2-3	TGTGCCAGCGCACAGGAACCAAGGGATACGCAGTATTTT	CASAQEPRDTQYF